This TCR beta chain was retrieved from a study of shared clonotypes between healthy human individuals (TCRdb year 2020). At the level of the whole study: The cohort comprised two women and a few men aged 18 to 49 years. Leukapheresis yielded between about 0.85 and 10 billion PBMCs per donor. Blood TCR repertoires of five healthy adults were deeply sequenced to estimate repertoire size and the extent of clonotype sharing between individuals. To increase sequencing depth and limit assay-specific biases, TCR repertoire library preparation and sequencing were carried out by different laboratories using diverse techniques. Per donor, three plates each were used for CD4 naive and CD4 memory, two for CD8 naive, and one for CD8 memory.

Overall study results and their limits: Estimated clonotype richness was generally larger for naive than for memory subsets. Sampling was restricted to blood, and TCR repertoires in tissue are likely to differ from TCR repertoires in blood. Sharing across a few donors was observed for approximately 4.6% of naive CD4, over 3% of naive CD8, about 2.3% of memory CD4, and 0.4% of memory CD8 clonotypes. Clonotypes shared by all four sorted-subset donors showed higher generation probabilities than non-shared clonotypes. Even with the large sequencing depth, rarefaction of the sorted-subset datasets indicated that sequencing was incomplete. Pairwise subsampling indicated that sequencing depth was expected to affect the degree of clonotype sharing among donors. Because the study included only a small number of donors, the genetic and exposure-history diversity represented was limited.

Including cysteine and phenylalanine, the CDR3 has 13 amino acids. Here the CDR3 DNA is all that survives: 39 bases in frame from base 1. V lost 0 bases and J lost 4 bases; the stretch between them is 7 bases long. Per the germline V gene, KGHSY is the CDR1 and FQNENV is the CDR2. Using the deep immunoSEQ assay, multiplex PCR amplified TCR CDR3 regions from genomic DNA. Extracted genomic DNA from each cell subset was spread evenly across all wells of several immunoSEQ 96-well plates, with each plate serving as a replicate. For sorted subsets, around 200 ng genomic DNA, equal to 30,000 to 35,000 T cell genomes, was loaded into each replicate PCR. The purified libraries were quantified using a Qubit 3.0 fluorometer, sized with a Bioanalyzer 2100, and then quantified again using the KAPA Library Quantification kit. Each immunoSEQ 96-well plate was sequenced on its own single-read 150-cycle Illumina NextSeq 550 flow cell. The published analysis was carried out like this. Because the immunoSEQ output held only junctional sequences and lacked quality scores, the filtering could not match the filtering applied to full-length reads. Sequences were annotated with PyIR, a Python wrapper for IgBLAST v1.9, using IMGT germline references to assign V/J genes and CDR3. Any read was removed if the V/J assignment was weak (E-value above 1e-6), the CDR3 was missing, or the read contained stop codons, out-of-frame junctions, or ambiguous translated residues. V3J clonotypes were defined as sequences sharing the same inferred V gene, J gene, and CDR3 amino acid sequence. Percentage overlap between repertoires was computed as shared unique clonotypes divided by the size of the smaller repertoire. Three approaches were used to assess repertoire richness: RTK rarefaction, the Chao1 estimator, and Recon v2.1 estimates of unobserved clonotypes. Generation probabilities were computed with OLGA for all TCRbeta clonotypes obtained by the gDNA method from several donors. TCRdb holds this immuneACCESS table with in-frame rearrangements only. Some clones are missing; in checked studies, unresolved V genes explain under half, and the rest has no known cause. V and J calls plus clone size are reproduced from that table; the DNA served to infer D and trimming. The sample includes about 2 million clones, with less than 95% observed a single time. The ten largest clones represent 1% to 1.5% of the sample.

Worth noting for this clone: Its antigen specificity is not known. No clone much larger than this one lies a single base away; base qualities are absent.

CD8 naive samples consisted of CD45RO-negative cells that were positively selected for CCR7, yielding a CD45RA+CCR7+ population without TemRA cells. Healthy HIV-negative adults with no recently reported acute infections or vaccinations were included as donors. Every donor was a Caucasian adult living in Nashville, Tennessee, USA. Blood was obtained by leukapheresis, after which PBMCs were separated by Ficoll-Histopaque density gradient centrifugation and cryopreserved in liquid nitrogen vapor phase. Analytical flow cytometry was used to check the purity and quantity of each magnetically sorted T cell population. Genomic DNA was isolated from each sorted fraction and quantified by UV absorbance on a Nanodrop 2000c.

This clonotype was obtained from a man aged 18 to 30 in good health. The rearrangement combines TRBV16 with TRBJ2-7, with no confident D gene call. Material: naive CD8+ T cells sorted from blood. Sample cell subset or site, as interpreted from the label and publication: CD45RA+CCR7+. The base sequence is TGTGCCAGCAGCCAATCAGTGAATTACGAGCAGTACTTC. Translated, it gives CASSQSVNYEQYF.